This T cell receptor (beta chain) was found in a study of early T cells in non-severe SARS-CoV-2 infection. On this clonotype itself: This may be a read error, as it is one base from a much larger clone.

Germline V gene data show CDR1 as SGHRS and CDR2 as YFSETQ. There are 16 residues in the CDR3. In TCRdb, the 5' RACE reads were re-called with MiXCR into one record per CDR3 protein. Of fewer than 60,000 distinct CDR3 sequences listed, around 10% are singletons. The sequenced sample was whole blood. The chain has TRBV5-1 and TRBJ2-3; the match to TRBD1 covers 7 bases. This TCR was sampled from an adult who was a healthcare worker with PCR-confirmed SARS-CoV-2 infection or an uninfected control (not recorded which). As DNA, the CDR3 is TGCGCCAGCAGCTTGGAAGACAGGGACGACACAGTTACGCAGTATTTT. Its translation: CASSLEDRDDTVTQYF.